This T cell receptor beta chain was observed in a study of T-cell memory formation after mild COVID-19. As for the study in general: For the most part, TCR clusters were specific to one donor. Study-level results: The study found contracting CD4+ clones mainly in CM and EM and contracting CD8+ clones in EMRA.

TCRdb processed the 5' RACE reads anew with MiXCR; each CDR3 protein has one entry. This table holds about 190,000 distinct CDR3 sequences, roughly 27% found once. Worth noting for this clonotype: Its antigen is as yet unknown.

The sample taken for sequencing was PBMCs or a T cell subset sorted from them (not recorded which). This receptor was identified in an adult woman who had mild COVID-19 (a few samples of this study predate the infection). Cell type and time point are not known.

This chain's CDR3 is CASSVFGLLSSYEQYF. In nucleotides, the CDR3 is TGTGCCAGCAGCGTCTTCGGACTTTTAAGCTCCTACGAGCAGTACTTC. This chain links TRBV7-2 with TRBJ2-7, with D tentatively TRBD2 (5 bases). This CDR3 spans 16 amino acids. Germline V gene sequence: CDR1 SGHTA, CDR2 FQGNSA. The V and J ends lost 5 bases and 0 bases respectively, with 17 bases between them.